These 14 T cell receptor beta chains were sequenced from one sample in a study of cytomegalovirus exposure and HLA in healthy donors. PCR involved 60 Vbeta and 13 Jbeta primers. Profiled with immunoSEQ multiplex PCR; TCRdb holds only in-frame clones, not every one. Here the sample spans 150,000 or so clones, around two thirds being singletons. The sample was PBMCs. The origin of the receptors is a man aged 25-45 years in good health and CMV-seropositive.

This clone was observed a few times. V usage is TRBV6-5 and J usage is TRBJ1-1, with D perhaps TRBD1 (6 bases). The germline V gene encodes CDR1 MNHEY and CDR2 SVGAGI. The germline V and J ends were trimmed by 7 bases and 2 bases, with 14 bases remaining between them. This CDR3 comprises 14 residues. The CDR3 loop reads CASKEQGANTEAFF. CDR3 DNA sequence: TGTGCCAGCAAGGAACAGGGAGCTAACACTGAAGCTTTCTTT.

The V call is TRBV30, the J call TRBJ2-7; 9 nucleotides match TRBD2. Germline lookup yields CDR1 GTSNPN and CDR2 SVGIG (reference sequence). V was clipped by 3 bases and J by 3 bases; unmatched bases: 9. The CDR3 totals 15 residues. The CDR3: CAWSVRGLALYEQYF. Written as DNA, the CDR3 is TGTGCCTGGAGCGTCCGTGGACTAGCGCTCTACGAGCAGTACTTC.

The chain has TRBV28 and TRBJ2-3, with 7 bases lining up with TRBD2. Germline lookup yields CDR1 MDHEN and CDR2 SYDVKM. This CDR3 spans 15 amino acids. Trimming cost V 5 bases and J 2 bases; bases outside gene matches: 7. CDR3 residues: CASSRASGSTDTQYF. The CDR3 DNA sequence: TGTGCCAGCAGTCGGGCTAGCGGTTCCACAGATACGCAGTATTTT. The full variable domain, its missing parts supplied by reference TRBV28 and TRBJ2-3, is DVKVTQSSRYLVKRTGEKVFLECVQDMDHENMFWYRQDPGLGLRLIYFSYDVKMKEKGDIPEGYSVSREKKERFSLILESASTNQTSMYLCASSRASGSTDTQYFGPGTRLTVL.

This clone was detected a few times. V is TRBV2 and J is TRBJ2-4; D is perhaps TRBD2 (6 bases). CDR3 length: 12 residues. The V gene's germline CDR1 is SNHLY and CDR2 FYNNEI. Trimming shortened V by 6 bases and J by 8 bases, and 11 bases separated the two germline ends. DNA of the CDR3: TGTGCCAGCAGAGCCGCGGGGTACATTCAGTACTTC. Protein: CASRAAGYIQYF.

V is TRBV28 and J is TRBJ1-1, with 9 bases identical to TRBD1. V shed 6 bases and J 10 bases; nucleotides not matched to a gene: 9. Germline CDR1 and CDR2: MDHEN and SYDVKM. The CDR3 has 13 amino acids. The CDR3 reads CASSLTGGGPAFF. The CDR3 DNA follows: TGTGCCAGCAGCTTGACAGGGGGAGGGCCAGCTTTCTTT.

The chain is built from TRBV5-1 and TRBJ2-5; tentative D call: TRBD2 (6 bases). Germline-derived CDR1 and CDR2 are SGHRS and YFSETQ. V lost 3 bases, J lost 3 bases, and 21 bases lay in between. The CDR3 runs 17 residues. The CDR3, as DNA: TGCGCCAGCAGCTATGGCATACTAGCAGGTTGGGAAGAGACCCAGTACTTC. It specifies CASSYGILAGWEETQYF.

The chain couples TRBV10-2 to TRBJ2-2; weak D call: TRBD1 (5 bases). Germline lookup yields CDR1 WSHSY and CDR2 SAAADI. V was trimmed by 3 bases and J by 6 bases, leaving 17 bases between them. The CDR3 contains 16 residues. The CDR3 loop is CASSDQVDTPPGELFF. The CDR3 bases are TGCGCCAGCAGTGATCAGGTGGACACCCCCCCCGGGGAGCTGTTTTTT.

The rearrangement joins TRBV27 to TRBJ2-1; 13 bases match TRBD2. Germline V CDR1 and CDR2: MNHEY, SMNVEV (reference sequence). The CDR3 runs to 21 residues. The V gene end was trimmed by 9 bases and the J gene end by 0 bases; junction bases not matched to a gene: 20. CDR3 coding DNA: TGTGCCAGTGGAAGTCACCCTGGACTAGCGGGAGTCCCTACCTCCTACAATGAGCAGTTCTTC. Its protein is CASGSHPGLAGVPTSYNEQFF.

The chain employs TRBV18 and TRBJ2-7; 11 nucleotides agree with TRBD2. CDR3 length equals 14 residues. Trimming cost V 3 bases and J 7 bases; bases outside gene matches: 5. In germline, CDR1 is KGHSH, CDR2 LQKENI. The CDR3 DNA is TGTGCCAGCTCACCTGGGACTAGCGGTATGGAGCAGTACTTC. Its translation: CASSPGTSGMEQYF.

The rearrangement uses TRBV4-1 and TRBJ1-4; unclear D gene. In germline, CDR1 is MGHRA, CDR2 YSYEKL. Trimming took off 0 bases at V and 0 bases at J, with 11 bases between the two ends. The CDR3 has 17 residues. The CDR3 is CASSQEVLTATNEKLFF. The DNA for the CDR3 is TGCGCCAGCAGCCAAGAGGTTTTGACTGCAACTAATGAAAAACTGTTTTTT.

A few counts support this clone. The rearrangement uses TRBV6-1 and TRBJ2-5; TRBD2 aligns across 11 bases. Germline loops: CDR1 MNHNS, CDR2 SASEGT. After removal of 3 bases from V and 4 bases from J, the junction contained 4 bases not matched to a gene. The CDR3 consists of 15 residues. CDR3 loop: CASSDGTSGVETQYF. CDR3 DNA sequence: TGTGCCAGCAGTGACGGGACTAGCGGTGTAGAGACCCAGTACTTC.

CDR3: CASSLTGNQPQHF. Here the CDR3 DNA reads TGTGCCAGCAGTTTGACAGGCAATCAGCCCCAGCATTTT. J is TRBJ1-5 and V is TRBV27; D is possibly TRBD1 (5 bases). CDR3 size: 13 residues. Germline V gene sequence: CDR1 MNHEY, CDR2 SMNVEV (reference sequence). The V and J ends lost 3 bases and 2 bases respectively, with 5 bases between them.

The rearrangement links TRBV9 to TRBJ2-3; 7 bases align to TRBD2. CDR3 length: 12 residues. The V gene's germline CDR1 is SGDLS and CDR2 YYNGEE. Unmatched junction bases numbered 6, after V lost 7 bases and J lost 7 bases. The CDR3 bases are TGTGCCAGCTCGGGGGAGGGCTATACGCAGTATTTT. Protein: CASSGEGYTQYF.

The chain links TRBV30 to TRBJ1-2; D is ambiguous. Germline CDR1 reads GTSNPN; CDR2 reads SVGIG (reference sequence). Trimming pared 1 base from V and 5 bases from J, leaving 5 bases between. This CDR3 is 11 amino acids long. CDR3 in DNA: TGTGCCTGGAGTGGAGGGTATGGCTACACCTTC. Translating it yields CAWSGGYGYTF. The entire variable domain, with the rest obtained from reference TRBV30 and TRBJ1-2, is as follows: SQTIHQWPATLVQPVGSPLSLECTVEGTSNPNLYWYRQAAGRGLQLLFYSVGIGQISSEVPQNLSASRPQDRQFILSSKKLLLSDSGFYLCAWSGGYGYTFGSGTRLTVV.